The clone carrying this T cell receptor (beta chain) showed up just a few times. Its cognate antigen is unknown. The source of the sample is a study of T-cell memory formation after mild COVID-19. General study points: A second wave expanding day 15 to 37 was CD4+-biased; contracting clones were balanced.

Germline V gene lookup returns CDR1 MRHNA and CDR2 SNTAGT. Trimming removed 5 bases at V and 0 bases at J, with 11 bases between. There are 15 residues in the CDR3. One entry per CDR3 protein results from TCRdb running MiXCR on the 5' RACE reads. The profile covers about 360,000 distinct CDR3 sequences, with approximately 15% appearing a single time and around 21% taken by the ten largest. Sample: PBMCs or a T cell subset sorted from them (not recorded which). This sequence was found in a man younger than 35 who had mild COVID-19 (a few samples of this study predate the infection). Cell type and time point are not known. The J gene is TRBJ1-5, the V gene TRBV6-4; perhaps TRBD1 as D (5 bases). This CDR3 is CASSPEGNSNQPQHF. CDR3 in DNA: TGTGCCAGCAGTCCCGAGGGGAATAGCAATCAGCCCCAGCATTTT.